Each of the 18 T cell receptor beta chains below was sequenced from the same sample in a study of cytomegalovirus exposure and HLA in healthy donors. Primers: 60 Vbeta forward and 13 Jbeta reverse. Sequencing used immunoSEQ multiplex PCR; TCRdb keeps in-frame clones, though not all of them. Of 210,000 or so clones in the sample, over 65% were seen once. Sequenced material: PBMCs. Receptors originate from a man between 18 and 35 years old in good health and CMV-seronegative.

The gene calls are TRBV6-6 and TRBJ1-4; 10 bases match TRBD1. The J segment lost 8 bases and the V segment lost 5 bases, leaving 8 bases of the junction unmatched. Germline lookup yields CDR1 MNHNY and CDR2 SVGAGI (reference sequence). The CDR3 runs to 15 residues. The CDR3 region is CASSSPGTGEEKLFF. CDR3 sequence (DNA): TGTGCCAGCAGTAGCCCCGGGACAGGGGAGGAAAAACTGTTTTTT.

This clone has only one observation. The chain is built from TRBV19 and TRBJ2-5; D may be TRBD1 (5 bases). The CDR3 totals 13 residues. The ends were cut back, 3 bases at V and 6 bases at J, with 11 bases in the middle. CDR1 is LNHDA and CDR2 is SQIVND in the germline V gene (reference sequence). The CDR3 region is CASSISGLKTQYF. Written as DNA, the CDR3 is TGTGCCAGTAGTATCTCAGGGCTGAAGACCCAGTACTTC.

CDR3 in DNA: TGTGCCAGCACCCGGACACAGACGGCAGATCAGCCCCAGCATTTT. This sequence encodes CASTRTQTADQPQHF. The chain recombines TRBV6-1 with TRBJ1-5; D may be TRBD1 (5 bases). Germline loops: CDR1 MNHNS, CDR2 SASEGT. The CDR3 is 15 amino acids. Trimming cost V 7 bases and J 5 bases, with 18 bases left between them.

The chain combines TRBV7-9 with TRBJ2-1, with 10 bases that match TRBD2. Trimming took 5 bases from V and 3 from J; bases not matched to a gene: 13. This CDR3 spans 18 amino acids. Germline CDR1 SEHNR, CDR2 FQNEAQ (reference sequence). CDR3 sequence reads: CASSPPLAGVSLYNEQFF. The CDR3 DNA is TGTGCCAGCAGCCCCCCGCTAGCGGGAGTGAGCCTCTACAATGAGCAGTTCTTC.

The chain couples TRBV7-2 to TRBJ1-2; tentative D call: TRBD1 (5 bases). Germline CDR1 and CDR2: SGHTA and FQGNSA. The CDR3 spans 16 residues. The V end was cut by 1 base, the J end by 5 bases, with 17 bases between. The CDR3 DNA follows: TGTGCCAGCAGCTTAGTAGGCTCTATACCAGGGTATGGCTACACCTTC. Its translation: CASSLVGSIPGYGYTF.

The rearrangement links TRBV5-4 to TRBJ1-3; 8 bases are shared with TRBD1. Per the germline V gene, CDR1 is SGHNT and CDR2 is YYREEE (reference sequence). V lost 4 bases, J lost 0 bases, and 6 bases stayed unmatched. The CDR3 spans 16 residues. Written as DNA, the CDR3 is TGTGCCAGCAGCCAACAGGGGGGGATCTCTGGAAACACCATATATTTT. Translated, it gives CASSQQGGISGNTIYF. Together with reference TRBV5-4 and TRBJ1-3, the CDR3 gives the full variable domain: ETGVTQSPTHLIKTRGQQVTLRCSSQSGHNTVSWYQQALGQGPQFIFQYYREEENGRGNFPPRFSGLQFPNYSSELNVNALELDDSALYLCASSQQGGISGNTIYFGEGSWLTVV.

The chain's CDR3 is CSVGAAGGNNEQFF. The CDR3 region has the DNA TGCAGCGTTGGGGCGGCAGGGGGTAACAATGAGCAGTTCTTC. V usage is TRBV29-1 and J usage is TRBJ2-1; TRBD1 aligns across 7 bases. Trimming cost V 4 bases and J 5 bases; bases outside gene matches: 8. Per the germline V gene, CDR1 is SQVTM and CDR2 is ANQGSEA. The CDR3 runs to 14 residues.

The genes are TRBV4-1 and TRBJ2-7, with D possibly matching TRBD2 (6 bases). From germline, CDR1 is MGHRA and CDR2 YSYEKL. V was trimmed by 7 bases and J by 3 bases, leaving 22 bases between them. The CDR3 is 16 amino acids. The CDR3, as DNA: TGCGCCAGCACCCGGAGGTACCCGGGACTTCGCTACGAGCAGTACTTC. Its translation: CASTRRYPGLRYEQYF.

CDR3 region: CASSSPGGWGGYTF. The CDR3 DNA reads as TGTGCCAGCAGTTCCCCCGGAGGTTGGGGTGGCTACACCTTC. The gene calls are TRBV6-5 and TRBJ1-2; D remains unclear. Trimming removed 4 bases at V and 7 bases at J, with 16 bases between. The CDR3 is 14 amino acids. Per germline, CDR1 MNHEY and CDR2 SVGAGI.

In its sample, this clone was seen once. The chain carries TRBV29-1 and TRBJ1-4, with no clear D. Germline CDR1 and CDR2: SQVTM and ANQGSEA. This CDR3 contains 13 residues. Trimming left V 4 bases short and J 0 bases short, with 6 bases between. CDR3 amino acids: CSVARATNEKLFF. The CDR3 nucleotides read TGCAGCGTTGCTCGGGCAACTAATGAAAAACTGTTTTTT.

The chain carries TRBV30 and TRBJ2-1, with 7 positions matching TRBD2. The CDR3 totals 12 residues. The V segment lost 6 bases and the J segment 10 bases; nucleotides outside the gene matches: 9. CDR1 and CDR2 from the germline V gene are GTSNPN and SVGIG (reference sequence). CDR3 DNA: TGTGCCTGTATCCGGGCGGGAGTGGAGCAGTTCTTC. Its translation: CACIRAGVEQFF.

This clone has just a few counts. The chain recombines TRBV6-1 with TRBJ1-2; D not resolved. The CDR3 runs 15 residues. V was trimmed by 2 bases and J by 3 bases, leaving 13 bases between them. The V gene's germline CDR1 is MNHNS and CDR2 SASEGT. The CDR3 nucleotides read TGTGCCAGCAGTGAATTGATGGAGGTCCACTATGGCTACACCTTC. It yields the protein CASSELMEVHYGYTF.

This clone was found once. Written as DNA, the CDR3 is TGTGCCAGTAGTATAGAAGGTTCATGGGACAGGGTTCCCTACGAGCAGTACTTC. Translation gives CASSIEGSWDRVPYEQYF. The chain couples TRBV19 to TRBJ2-7; 9 bases align to TRBD1. The V segment lost 0 bases and the J segment 2 bases; nucleotides outside the gene matches: 11. In germline, CDR1 is LNHDA, CDR2 SQIVND (reference sequence). The CDR3 totals 18 residues.

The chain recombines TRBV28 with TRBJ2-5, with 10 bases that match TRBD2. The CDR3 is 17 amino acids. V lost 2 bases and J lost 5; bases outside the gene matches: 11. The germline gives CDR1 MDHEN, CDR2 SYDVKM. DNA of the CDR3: TGTGCCAGCAGTTTAACCATAGCGGGAGGAAAGGATGAGACCCAGTACTTC. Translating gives CASSLTIAGGKDETQYF. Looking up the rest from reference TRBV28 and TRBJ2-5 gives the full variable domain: DVKVTQSSRYLVKRTGEKVFLECVQDMDHENMFWYRQDPGLGLRLIYFSYDVKMKEKGDIPEGYSVSREKKERFSLILESASTNQTSMYLCASSLTIAGGKDETQYFGPGTRLLVL.

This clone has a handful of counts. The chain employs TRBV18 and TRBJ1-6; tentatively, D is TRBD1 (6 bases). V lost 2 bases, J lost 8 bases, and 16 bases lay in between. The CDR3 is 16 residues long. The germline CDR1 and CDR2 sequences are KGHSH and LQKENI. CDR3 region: CASSPKGPGEHSPLHF. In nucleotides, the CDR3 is TGTGCCAGCTCACCAAAGGGACCAGGGGAGCATTCACCCCTCCACTTT.

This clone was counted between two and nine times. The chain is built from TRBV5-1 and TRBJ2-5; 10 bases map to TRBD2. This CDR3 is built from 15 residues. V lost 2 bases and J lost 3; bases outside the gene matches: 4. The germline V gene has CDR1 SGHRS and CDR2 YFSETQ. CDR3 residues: CASSFLAGVEETQYF. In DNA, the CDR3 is TGCGCCAGCAGCTTCCTAGCGGGAGTTGAAGAGACCCAGTACTTC.

The CDR3 region has the DNA TGTGCCAGCAGCGCCGGGACTGCGAATAGTTCACCCCTCCACTTT. This translates into CASSAGTANSSPLHF. The chain carries TRBV11-2 and TRBJ1-6, with a tentative D call TRBD1 (5 bases). This CDR3 region has 15 residues. Germline CDR1 is SGHAT and CDR2 is FQNNGV. V was pared by 5 bases and J by 9 bases, with 17 bases between.

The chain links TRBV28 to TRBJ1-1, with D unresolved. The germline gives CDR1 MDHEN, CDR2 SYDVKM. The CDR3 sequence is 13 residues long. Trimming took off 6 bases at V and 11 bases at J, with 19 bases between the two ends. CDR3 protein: CASSLSTPTGAFF. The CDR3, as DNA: TGTGCCAGCAGCCTCTCGACCCCGACGGGGGCTTTCTTT.